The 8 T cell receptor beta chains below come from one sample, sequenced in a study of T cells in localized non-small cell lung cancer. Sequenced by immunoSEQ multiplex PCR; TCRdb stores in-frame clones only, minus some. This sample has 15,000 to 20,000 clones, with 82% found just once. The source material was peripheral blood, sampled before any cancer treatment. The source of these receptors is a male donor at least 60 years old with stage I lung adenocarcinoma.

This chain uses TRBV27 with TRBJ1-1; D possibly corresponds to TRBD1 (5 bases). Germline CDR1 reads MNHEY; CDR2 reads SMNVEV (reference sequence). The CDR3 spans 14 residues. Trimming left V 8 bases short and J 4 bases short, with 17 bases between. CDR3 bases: TGTGCCAGCCGCCCCGGGGGTGGAATCACTGAAGCTTTCTTT. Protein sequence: CASRPGGGITEAFF.

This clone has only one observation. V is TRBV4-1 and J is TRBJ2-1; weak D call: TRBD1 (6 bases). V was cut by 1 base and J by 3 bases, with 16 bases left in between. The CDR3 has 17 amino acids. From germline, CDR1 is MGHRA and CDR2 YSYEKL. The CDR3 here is CASSQVDPGRGYNEQFF. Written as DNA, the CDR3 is TGCGCCAGCAGCCAAGTCGATCCGGGCAGGGGCTACAATGAGCAGTTCTTC.

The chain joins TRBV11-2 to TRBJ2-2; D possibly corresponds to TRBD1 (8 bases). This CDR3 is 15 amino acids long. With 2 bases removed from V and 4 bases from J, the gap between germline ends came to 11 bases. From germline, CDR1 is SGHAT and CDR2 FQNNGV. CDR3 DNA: TGTGCCAGCAGCTTAACAGGGGGGGGCACCGGGGAGCTGTTTTTT. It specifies CASSLTGGGTGELFF.

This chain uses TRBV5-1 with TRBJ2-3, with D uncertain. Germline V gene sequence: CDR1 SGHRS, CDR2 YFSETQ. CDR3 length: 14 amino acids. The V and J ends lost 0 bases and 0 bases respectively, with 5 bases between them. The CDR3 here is CASSLDRSTDTQYF. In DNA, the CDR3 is TGCGCCAGCAGCTTGGATCGGAGCACAGATACGCAGTATTTT. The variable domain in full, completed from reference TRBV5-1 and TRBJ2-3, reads KAGVTQTPRYLIKTRGQQVTLSCSPISGHRSVSWYQQTPGQGLQFLFEYFSETQRNKGNFPGRFSGRQFSNSRSEMNVSTLELGDSALYLCASSLDRSTDTQYFGPGTRLTVL.

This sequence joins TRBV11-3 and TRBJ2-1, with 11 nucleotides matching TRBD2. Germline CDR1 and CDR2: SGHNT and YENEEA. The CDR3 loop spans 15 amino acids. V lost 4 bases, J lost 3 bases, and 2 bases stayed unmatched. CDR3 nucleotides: TGTGCCAGCAGCTCTCTAGCGGGGGGCTACAATGAGCAGTTCTTC. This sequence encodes CASSSLAGGYNEQFF.

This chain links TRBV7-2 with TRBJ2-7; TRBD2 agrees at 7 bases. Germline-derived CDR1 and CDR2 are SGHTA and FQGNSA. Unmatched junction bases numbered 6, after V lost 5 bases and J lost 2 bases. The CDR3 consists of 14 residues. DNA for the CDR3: TGTGCCAGCAGCCTAGGACTAGACACCTACGAGCAGTACTTC. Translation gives CASSLGLDTYEQYF.

CDR3 DNA: TGTGCCAGCAGCTTAGGGGTGGGAGGACTAACAGATACGCAGTATTTT. Translated, it gives CASSLGVGGLTDTQYF. The chain carries TRBV7-3 and TRBJ2-3; tentative D call: TRBD2 (6 bases). V dropped 2 bases and J dropped 3 bases, with 15 bases sitting between them. CDR3 length: 16 residues. The germline V gene encodes CDR1 SGHTA and CDR2 FQGTGA.

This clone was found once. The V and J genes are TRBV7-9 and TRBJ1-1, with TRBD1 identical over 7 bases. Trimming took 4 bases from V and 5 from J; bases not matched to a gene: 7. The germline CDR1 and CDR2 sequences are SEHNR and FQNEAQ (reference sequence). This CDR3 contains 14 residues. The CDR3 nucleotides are TGTGCCAGCAGCTCCCCGGGACAGATGACTGAAGCTTTCTTT. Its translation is CASSSPGQMTEAFF.